The T cell receptor (beta chain) under discussion was sequenced for a study of regulatory T cells in long-lasting Graves disease. Points from the study as a whole: The analysis examined peripheral blood only and excluded thyroid tissue. Between persistent patients, fewer than 3,500 public clonotypes were shared, exceeding the roughly 940 shared between new patients.

As for time point: persistent/refractory GD, antithyroid drugs over 5 years with positive TRAb. Making the TCR library involved RNA that had been extracted from PBMCs. The CDR3 contains 18 residues. CDR1 and CDR2 (germline): SGHRS, YFSETQ. J lost 2 bases, V lost 0 bases, and 5 bases had no gene match. Points on this clonotype: Its specificity is unknown.

For TCR beta, libraries came from iRepertoire HTBI primers and Arm-PCR of CDR3 regions. TCRdb reprocessed the multiplex PCR reads via MiXCR and lists one record per CDR3 protein. The table lists 650,000 to 850,000 distinct CDR3 sequences, about 30% of them singletons. The chain joins TRBV5-1 to TRBJ2-2; 12 bases align to TRBD2. This specimen was peripheral blood mononuclear cells (PBMCs), taken when the disease was refractory, from a patient treated with antithyroid drugs. The clonotype comes from a female donor with Graves disease. Here the CDR3 DNA reads TGCGCCAGCAGCTTGGTGGCACTAGCGGGAGGAAACACCGGGGAGCTGTTTTTT. This gives the protein CASSLVALAGGNTGELFF.